The clone carrying this T cell receptor beta chain was counted only a few times. Its matching antigen is unknown. The authors' processing: Each donor had about 100,000 to nearly 500,000 clonotypes. TCRdb itself ran the 5' RACE reads through MiXCR, one entry per CDR3 protein. These V and J calls are TCRdb output, not the study's own analysis. This sample has 300,000 to 450,000 distinct CDR3 sequences, with 28% found just once. The CDR3 length is 17 residues. Trimming removed 2 bases from V and 9 bases from J; junction bases left unmatched: 13. The data stem from a study of identical twins' blood T cells. General observations from the study: Twins shared more top CDR3 clonotypes than unrelated donors did.

This chain joins TRBV23-1 and TRBJ2-1, with 10 bases lining up with TRBD2. TRBV23-1 is treated as an ORF (open reading frame) with a function not yet certain. The TCR was taken from a woman aged 18-55 years in good health. The sample taken for sequencing was PBMCs. The CDR3 DNA reads TGCGCCAGCAGTCAAGAGACTAGCGGGCTCGGAGGGGGTGAGCAGTTCTTC. Protein: CASSQETSGLGGGEQFF.